These 7 T cell receptor beta chains came from one sample sequenced in a study of blood T cell repertoires in COVID-19. Assay: immunoSEQ multiplex PCR; the TCRdb copy retains only in-frame clones and omits some. Among fewer than 15,000 clones listed, around nine tenths were seen once. Sequenced material: peripheral blood. The receptors were gathered from a woman aged 70-85 years with active COVID-19.

The chain employs TRBV4-1 and TRBJ1-2; D perhaps matches TRBD1 (5 bases). The CDR3 has 14 residues. The germline gives CDR1 MGHRA, CDR2 YSYEKL. V was clipped by 1 base and J by 6 bases, with 12 bases between them. CDR3 sequence reads: CASSQGEQVNGYTF. CDR3 DNA sequence: TGCGCCAGCAGCCAAGGGGAACAGGTGAATGGCTACACCTTC.

This chain joins TRBV11-2 and TRBJ2-7; D possibly corresponds to TRBD2 (7 bases). V shed 7 bases and J shed 3 bases, with 13 bases lying between them. Germline CDR1 reads SGHAT; CDR2 reads FQNNGV. The CDR3 is made up of 13 amino acids. The CDR3, as DNA: TGTGCCAGCATGGGGGGGGCCGGCTACGAGCAGTACTTC. Translation gives CASMGGAGYEQYF.

The rearrangement uses TRBV7-8 and TRBJ2-7; the match to TRBD2 covers 10 bases. V lost 5 bases and J lost 1; bases outside the gene matches: 11. The CDR3 length is 17 residues. Germline lookup yields CDR1 SGHVS and CDR2 FQNEAQ. The CDR3, as DNA: TGTGCCAGCAGCCCCGGAGGGTTAGCGGGAGGTTCCTACGAGCAGTACTTC. The encoded protein is CASSPGGLAGGSYEQYF.

This clone appeared a single time. This rearrangement joins TRBV21-1 to TRBJ1-1; the table gives TRBD1 as D, unverified against the DNA. TRBV21-1 corresponds to a pseudogene. The CDR3 is made up of 13 amino acids. The CDR3 coding sequence is TGTGCCAGCAGCTCCCCAGGGGGGCCTGAAGCTTTCTTT. Its protein product is CASSSPGGPEAFF.

The rearrangement links TRBV29-1 to TRBJ2-5, with TRBD2 matching 9 bases. V lost 3 bases to trimming and J lost 5 bases; unmatched junction nucleotides: 1. The germline V gene encodes CDR1 SQVTM and CDR2 ANQGSEA. The CDR3 contains 12 residues. CDR3 nucleotide sequence: TGCAGCGTTGACGGACTAGCGGAGACCCAGTACTTC. Translation gives CSVDGLAETQYF.

CDR3 coding DNA: TGTGCCAGCAGCCAACCGACTCCCGCGAACACCGGGGAGCTGTTTTTT. Translated, it gives CASSQPTPANTGELFF. The chain joins TRBV3-1 (or the pseudogene TRBV3-2) to TRBJ2-2; D is unclear. V lost 2 bases and J lost 0, with 10 bases in between. Germline CDR1 is LGHDT and CDR2 is YNNKEL (reference sequence). This CDR3 is built from 16 residues.

The J gene is TRBJ1-5, the V gene TRBV21-1; no check of the table's D call, TRBD1, against the DNA was made. TRBV21-1 is deemed a pseudogene. The CDR3 is 17 residues long. The CDR3 DNA is TGTGCCAGCAGCAAAGCGCTACAAGGGGGCGAGTATCAGCCCCAGCATTTT. This gives the protein CASSKALQGGEYQPQHF.